This T cell receptor (beta chain) appears in the sequencing data of a study of OX40 agonist ivuxolimab in advanced cancers. Study at large: Prior therapy, whether anti-PD-1, anti-PD-L1 or anti-CTLA-4, was allowed, and less than 45% had some.

This clone was picked up one time. What it binds is not known. With 0 bases clipped from V and 4 bases from J, the junction kept 1 base outside the gene matches. In germline, CDR1 is MNHEY, CDR2 SVGAGI. This CDR3 is built from 15 residues. Patients with autoimmune history or systemic immunosuppression were excluded. Sampling times: baseline, cycle 4 day 1, cycle 7 day 1. Study findings and constraints: Relative to CD4+, CD8+ T cells held more expanded clones on average.

TCRdb keeps only in-frame clones here, not all; method: immunoSEQ multiplex PCR. The sample gives 75,000 to 100,000 clones, about 90% of which show up once; 0.81% is in the top ten. The receptor comes from an adult with an advanced solid tumor such as melanoma, head and neck, liver or kidney cancer. The specimen comprised CD4+ or CD8+ T cells sorted from blood, sampled in a trial of the OX40 agonist ivuxolimab. V and J are TRBV6-5 and TRBJ2-1; 9 bases are shared with TRBD1. The chain's CDR3 is CASSYSGTGYNEQFF. The CDR3 nucleotides are TGTGCCAGCAGTTACTCCGGGACAGGGTACAATGAGCAGTTCTTC.